This T cell receptor beta chain was documented in a study of beta chain features in type 1 diabetes. Study-level information: The study found patients and healthy donors alike in age, gender and cell yields. General observations from the study: Shortening that was moderate but significant affected the TCRB CDR3s of Type 1 diabetes patients in all four CD4+ subsets.

Expressed TCRB transcripts were sequenced because the isolated RNA had all been reverse transcribed beforehand. The assay was immunoSEQ multiplex PCR, and TCRdb's table has in-frame clones only and misses some. The top ten hold about 0.5% of the sample, which has approximately 170,000 clones, about 7.9% seen once. Germline V gives CDR1 MDHEN, CDR2 SYDVKM. This CDR3 is 14 amino acids long. Trimming removed 5 bases from V and 5 bases from J; junction bases left unmatched: 7. A few counts support this clone. Its antigen is unidentified. The sequence came from a man between 18 and 35 years old with type 1 diabetes. The specimen sequenced was central memory CD4+ T cells from blood. The rearrangement links TRBV28 to TRBJ2-7, with 9 bases fitting TRBD1. The CDR3 spells CASSVQQGANEQYF. CDR3 DNA sequence: TGTGCCAGCAGTGTCCAACAGGGGGCGAACGAGCAGTACTTC.